The 2 T cell receptor beta chains presented below share a single source sample, sequenced in a study of CD8 T cells in Susac syndrome. Reverse transcription of about 0.45 to 1 ug RNA was performed with random hexamers. Each CDR3 protein is one row after TCRdb ran MiXCR on the immunoSEQ multiplex PCR reads. The data contain about 280,000 distinct CDR3 sequences, roughly 81% of them singletons. Sequencing was done on a sample of CD8+ T cells from PBMCs. The receptor set was obtained from a human donor with multiple sclerosis.

This rearrangement joins TRBV11-2 to TRBJ1-2, with D possibly TRBD1 on 5 matching bases. Germline values: CDR1 SGHAT, CDR2 FQNNGV. The V and J ends lost 1 base and 5 bases respectively, with 11 bases between them. The CDR3 runs to 14 residues. The CDR3 bases are TGTGCCAGCAGCTTAGGAGACAGCCAATATGGCTACACCTTC. This codes for CASSLGDSQYGYTF.

V usage is TRBV4-1 and J usage is TRBJ1-5; 7 bases are a match to TRBD1. The V segment lost 4 bases and the J segment 1 base; nucleotides outside the gene matches: 7. The CDR3 has 16 residues. Germline CDR1 MGHRA, CDR2 YSYEKL. CDR3 nucleotides: TGCGCCAGCAGCCTATCGACAGGGCTGAGCAATCAGCCCCAGCATTTT. Its protein product is CASSLSTGLSNQPQHF.